This T cell receptor (beta chain) was documented in a study of vaccination effects on CD4 cells after COVID-19. ViraFEST used viral peptide pools to expand antigen-specific CD4+ T cells before sequencing. Once cultured for approximately 10 days, the cells underwent separation to obtain CD4+ T cells. SARS-CoV-2 infected the person between March and December 2020, as confirmed by PCR. It was two doses of either the BNT162b2 or mRNA-1273 vaccine that participants received. Wells containing two million PBMC each were cultured with roughly 10 IU/ml IL-2 and 8 to 10 ug/ml peptides. Trimming removed 4 bases at V and 5 bases at J, with 11 bases between. CDR3 length equals 13 residues. Looked up from germline, CDR1 is LGHNA and CDR2 is YSLEER. With regard to this clone: Its antigen is unidentified.

Generated by immunoSEQ multiplex PCR, the TCRdb table keeps only in-frame clones and is missing some. Of 15,000 or so clones listed, over 60% are singletons. The receptor comes from a human donor who had a prior SARS-CoV-2 infection. The sequencing here drew on CD4+ T cells from PBMCs cultured with HCoV-NL63 spike peptides, taken after COVID-19 vaccination. The chain uses TRBV4-3 and TRBJ2-5; D remains unclear. The CDR3 nucleotides read TGCGCCAGCAGCCGAAGAAGAGCGGAGACCCAGTACTTC. Its protein is CASSRRRAETQYF.